A single sample is the source of the 10 T cell receptor beta chains below, sequenced in a study of PD-1 blockade in classical Hodgkin lymphoma. Method: immunoSEQ multiplex PCR; TCRdb's copy keeps in-frame clones and lacks some. The table includes around 57,000 clones, roughly nine tenths detected once. The time point is: cycle 4 day 1 (C4D1), after about 6 weeks of nivolumab. Every one of the patients relapsed after autologous stem cell transplantation (brentuximab vedotin exposure was variable). The sequencing here drew on peripheral blood mononuclear cells (PBMCs), taken before the fourth cycle of nivolumab. All receptors derive from a human donor with classical Hodgkin lymphoma.

J is TRBJ2-5 and V is TRBV9; D unresolved. The germline V gene encodes CDR1 SGDLS and CDR2 YYNGEE. The V and J ends lost 0 bases and 1 base respectively, with 13 bases between them. CDR3 length: 16 residues. The CDR3 DNA sequence: TGTGCCAGCAGCGTAGTGAGAGACCACTTCCAAGAGACCCAGTACTTC. Protein sequence: CASSVVRDHFQETQYF.

The genes are TRBV6-5 and TRBJ2-2; D might be TRBD1 (6 bases). Trimming took off 1 base at V and 3 bases at J, with 12 bases between the two ends. The CDR3 extends over 16 amino acids. Germline V gene lookup returns CDR1 MNHEY and CDR2 SVGAGI. CDR3 in amino acids: CASSYWAGAYTGELFF. Written as DNA, the CDR3 is TGTGCCAGCAGTTACTGGGCAGGGGCCTACACCGGGGAGCTGTTTTTT.

This clone came up a few times. The chain is built from TRBV15 and TRBJ1-6; D not certain. The V gene lost 5 bases and the J gene lost 8 bases, with 10 bases spanning the gap. Germline CDR1 LNHNV, CDR2 YYDKDF (reference sequence). This CDR3 spans 13 amino acids. The CDR3 nucleotides are TGTGCCACCAGCGGACGGAGGGATTCACCCCTCCACTTT. It encodes CATSGRRDSPLHF.

V is TRBV4-1 and J is TRBJ2-5, with D tentatively TRBD2 (5 bases). This CDR3 has 13 amino acids. Germline loops: CDR1 MGHRA, CDR2 YSYEKL. V gave up 4 bases and J gave up 4 bases, with 10 bases separating them. The CDR3 region is CASSRLLGETQYF. CDR3 in DNA: TGCGCCAGCAGCCGACTATTAGGAGAGACCCAGTACTTC.

The V call is TRBV11-3, the J call TRBJ2-3, with D maybe TRBD1 (6 bases). The CDR3 covers 14 residues. Germline loops: CDR1 SGHNT, CDR2 YENEEA. V dropped 3 bases and J dropped 5 bases, with 12 bases sitting between them. DNA for the CDR3: TGTGCCAGCAGCTTTGGGCAGGGGAAAGATACGCAGTATTTT. Translation: CASSFGQGKDTQYF.

This clone has only a few counts. In DNA, the CDR3 is TGTGCCAGCGGCAGACGGACCTACGAGCAGTACTTC. This gives the protein CASGRRTYEQYF. This chain links TRBV2 with TRBJ2-7; D is unresolved. CDR1 SNHLY and CDR2 FYNNEI come from the germline V gene. V was shortened by 8 bases and J by 2 bases, with 10 bases between the two germline ends. The CDR3 extends over 12 amino acids.

This chain connects TRBV11-2 to TRBJ2-7; either TRBD1 or TRBD2 may fit D (6 bases each). This CDR3 contains 14 residues. CDR1 is SGHAT, CDR2 FQNNGV, per germline. Trimming left V 5 bases short and J 3 bases short, with 14 bases between. The CDR3 DNA follows: TGTGCCAGCAGCCACCCGGGGGCCTACTACGAGCAGTACTTC. As protein: CASSHPGAYYEQYF.

The chain is built from TRBV5-1 and TRBJ2-1, with TRBD2 matching over 13 bases. The ends lost 5 bases at V and 2 bases at J; junction bases unmatched: 7. The CDR3 extends over 17 amino acids. Germline V gives CDR1 SGHRS, CDR2 YFSETQ. DNA for the CDR3: TGCGCCAGCAGAGCTTGGACTAGCGGGAGTACCTACAATGAGCAGTTCTTC. Its translation is CASRAWTSGSTYNEQFF.

This sequence joins TRBV29-1 and TRBJ2-5; TRBD1 matches 7 bases. Germline CDR1 SQVTM, CDR2 ANQGSEA. This CDR3 is 14 amino acids long. The V and J ends lost 4 bases and 5 bases, in that order; junction bases with no gene match: 10. CDR3 bases: TGCAGCGTTGCCTGGACAGGCAGCGCGGAGACCCAGTACTTC. It encodes CSVAWTGSAETQYF.

The chain is built from TRBV6-1 and TRBJ1-5; no clear D gene. This CDR3 contains 11 residues. Trimming stripped 4 bases from V and 8 bases from J, with 6 bases between. Germline CDR1 is MNHNS and CDR2 is SASEGT. The CDR3 is CASSGGEPQHF. CDR3 nucleotide sequence: TGTGCCAGCAGTGGGGGTGAGCCCCAGCATTTT.